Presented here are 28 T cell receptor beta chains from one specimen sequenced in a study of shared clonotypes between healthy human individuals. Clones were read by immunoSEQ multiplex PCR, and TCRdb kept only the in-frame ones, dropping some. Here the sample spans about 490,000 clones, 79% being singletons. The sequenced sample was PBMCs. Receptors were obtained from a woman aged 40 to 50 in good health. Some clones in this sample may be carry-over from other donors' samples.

The DNA of the CDR3 is TGTGCCTGGAGTTTGGTGGTCGGAAACACCATATATTTT. Translated, it gives CAWSLVVGNTIYF. The chain carries TRBV30 and TRBJ1-3; D remains unclear. This CDR3 comprises 13 residues. Trimming pared 2 bases from V and 4 bases from J, leaving 9 bases between. Germline assignment: CDR1 GTSNPN and CDR2 SVGIG (reference sequence).

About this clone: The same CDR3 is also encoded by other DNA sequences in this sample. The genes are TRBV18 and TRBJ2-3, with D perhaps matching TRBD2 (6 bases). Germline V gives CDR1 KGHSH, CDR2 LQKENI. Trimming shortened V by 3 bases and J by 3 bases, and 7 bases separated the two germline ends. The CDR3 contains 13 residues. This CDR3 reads CASSPAGTDTQYF. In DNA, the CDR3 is TGTGCCAGCTCACCTGCGGGGACAGATACGCAGTATTTT.

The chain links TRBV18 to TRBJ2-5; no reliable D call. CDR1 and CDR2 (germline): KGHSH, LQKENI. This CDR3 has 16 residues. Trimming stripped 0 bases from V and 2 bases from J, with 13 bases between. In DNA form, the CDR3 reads TGTGCCAGCTCACCACCCCATGGCAGCTCACAAGAGACCCAGTACTTC. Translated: CASSPPHGSSQETQYF.

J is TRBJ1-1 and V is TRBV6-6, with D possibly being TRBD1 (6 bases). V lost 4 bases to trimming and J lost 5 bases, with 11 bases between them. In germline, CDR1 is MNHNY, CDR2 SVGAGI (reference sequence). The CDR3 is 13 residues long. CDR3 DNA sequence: TGTGCCAGCAGTTCCAGGGGAAGGACTGAAGCTTTCTTT. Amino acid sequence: CASSSRGRTEAFF.

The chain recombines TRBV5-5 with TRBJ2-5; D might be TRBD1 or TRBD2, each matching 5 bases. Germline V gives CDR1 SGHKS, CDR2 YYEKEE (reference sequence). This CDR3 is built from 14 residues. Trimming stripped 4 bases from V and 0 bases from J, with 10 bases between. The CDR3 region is CASSGDLYQETQYF. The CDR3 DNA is TGTGCCAGCAGCGGGGACCTTTACCAAGAGACCCAGTACTTC.

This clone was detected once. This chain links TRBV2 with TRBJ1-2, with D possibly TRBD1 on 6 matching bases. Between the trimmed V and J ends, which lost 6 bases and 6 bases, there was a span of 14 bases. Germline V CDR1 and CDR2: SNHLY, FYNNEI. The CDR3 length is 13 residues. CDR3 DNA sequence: TGTGCCAGCAGGCGGACAGTTGCGAATGGCTACACCTTC. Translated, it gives CASRRTVANGYTF.

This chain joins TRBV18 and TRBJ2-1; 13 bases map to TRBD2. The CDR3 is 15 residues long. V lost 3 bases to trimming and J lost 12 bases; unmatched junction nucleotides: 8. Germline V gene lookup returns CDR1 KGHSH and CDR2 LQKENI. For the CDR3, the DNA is TGTGCCAGCTCACCGGTGACTAGCGGGAGGTCGGGGCAGTTCTTC. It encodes CASSPVTSGRSGQFF.

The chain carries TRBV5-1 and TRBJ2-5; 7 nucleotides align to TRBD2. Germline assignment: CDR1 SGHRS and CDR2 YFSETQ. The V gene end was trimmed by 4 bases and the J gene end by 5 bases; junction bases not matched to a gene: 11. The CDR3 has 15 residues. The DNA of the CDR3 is TGCGCCAGCAGCGAAGGGACTATCGGGTTGGAGACCCAGTACTTC. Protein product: CASSEGTIGLETQYF. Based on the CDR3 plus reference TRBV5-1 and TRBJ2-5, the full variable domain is KAGVTQTPRYLIKTRGQQVTLSCSPISGHRSVSWYQQTPGQGLQFLFEYFSETQRNKGNFPGRFSGRQFSNSRSEMNVSTLELGDSALYLCASSEGTIGLETQYFGPGTRLLVL.

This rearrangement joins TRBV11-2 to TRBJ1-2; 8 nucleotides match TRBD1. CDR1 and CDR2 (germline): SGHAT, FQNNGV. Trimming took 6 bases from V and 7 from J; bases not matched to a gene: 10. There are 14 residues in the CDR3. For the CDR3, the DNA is TGTGCCAGCAGTTTAAACAGGGGGAGGTTTGGCTACACCTTC. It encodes CASSLNRGRFGYTF.

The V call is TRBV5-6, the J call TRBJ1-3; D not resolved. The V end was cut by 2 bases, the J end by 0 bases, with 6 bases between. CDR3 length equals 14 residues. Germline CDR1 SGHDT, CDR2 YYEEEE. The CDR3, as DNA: TGTGCCAGCAGCTTACACCACTCTGGAAACACCATATATTTT. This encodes CASSLHHSGNTIYF.

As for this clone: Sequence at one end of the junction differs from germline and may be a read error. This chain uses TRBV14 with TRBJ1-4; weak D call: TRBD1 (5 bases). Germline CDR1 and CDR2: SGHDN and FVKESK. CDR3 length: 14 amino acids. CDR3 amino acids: CASSRIRANEKLFF. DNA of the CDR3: TGTGCCAGCAGCCGGATCAGGGCTAACGAAAAACTGTTTTTT.

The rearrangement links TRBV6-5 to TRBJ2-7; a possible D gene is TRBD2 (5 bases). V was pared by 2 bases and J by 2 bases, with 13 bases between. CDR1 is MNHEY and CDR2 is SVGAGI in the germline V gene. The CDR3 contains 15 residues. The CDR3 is CASSYNGRGAYEQYF. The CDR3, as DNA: TGTGCCAGCAGTTACAACGGACGGGGAGCCTACGAGCAGTACTTC.

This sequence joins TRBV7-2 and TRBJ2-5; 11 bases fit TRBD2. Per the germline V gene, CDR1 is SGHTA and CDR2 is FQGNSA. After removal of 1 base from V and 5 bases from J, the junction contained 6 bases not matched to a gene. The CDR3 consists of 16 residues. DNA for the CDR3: TGTGCCAGCAGCTTAGGGGGGGCTAGCGGGAGGGAGACCCAGTACTTC. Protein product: CASSLGGASGRETQYF.

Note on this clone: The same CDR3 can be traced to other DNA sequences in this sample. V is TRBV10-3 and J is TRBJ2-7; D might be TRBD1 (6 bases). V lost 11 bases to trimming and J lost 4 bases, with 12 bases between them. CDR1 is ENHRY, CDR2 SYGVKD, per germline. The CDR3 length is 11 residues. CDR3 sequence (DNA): TGTGCCTCACAGGGTACGTACGAGCAGTACTTC. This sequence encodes CASQGTYEQYF.

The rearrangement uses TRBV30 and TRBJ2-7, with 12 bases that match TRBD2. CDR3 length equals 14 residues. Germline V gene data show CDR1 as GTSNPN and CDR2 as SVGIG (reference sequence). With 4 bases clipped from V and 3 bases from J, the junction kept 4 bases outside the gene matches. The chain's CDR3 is CAWNGLAGNYEQYF. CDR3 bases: TGTGCCTGGAACGGACTAGCGGGGAACTACGAGCAGTACTTC.

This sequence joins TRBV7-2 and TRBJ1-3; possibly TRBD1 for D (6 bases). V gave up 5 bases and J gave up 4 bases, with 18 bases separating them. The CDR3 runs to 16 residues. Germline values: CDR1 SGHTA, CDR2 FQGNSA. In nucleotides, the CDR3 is TGTGCCAGCAGCCTCGGACGGGGGGCAACAGGAAACACCATATATTTT. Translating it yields CASSLGRGATGNTIYF. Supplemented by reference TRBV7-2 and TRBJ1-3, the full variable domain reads GAGVSQSPSNKVTEKGKDVELRCDPISGHTALYWYRQSLGQGLEFLIYFQGNSAPDKSGLPSDRFSAERTGGSVSTLTIQRTQQEDSAVYLCASSLGRGATGNTIYFGEGSWLTVV.

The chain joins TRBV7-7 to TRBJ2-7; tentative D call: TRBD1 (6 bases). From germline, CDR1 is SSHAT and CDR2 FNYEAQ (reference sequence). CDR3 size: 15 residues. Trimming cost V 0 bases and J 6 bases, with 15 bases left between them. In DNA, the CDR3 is TGTGCCAGCAGCTTAGCCCCAGGGGAACTCGCCGAGCAGTACTTC. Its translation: CASSLAPGELAEQYF.

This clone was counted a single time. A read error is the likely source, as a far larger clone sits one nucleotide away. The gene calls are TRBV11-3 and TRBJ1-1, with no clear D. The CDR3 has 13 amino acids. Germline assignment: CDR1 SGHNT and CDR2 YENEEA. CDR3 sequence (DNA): TGTGCCAGCAGCCCTGACATGAACACTGAAGCTTCCTTT. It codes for CASSPDMNTEASF. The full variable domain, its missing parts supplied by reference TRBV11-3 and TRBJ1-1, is EAGVVQSPRYKIIEKKQPVAFWCNPISGHNTLYWYLQNLGQGPELLIRYENEEAVDDSQLPKDRFSAERLKGVDSTLKIQPAELGDSAVYLCASSPDMNTEASFGQGTRLTVV.

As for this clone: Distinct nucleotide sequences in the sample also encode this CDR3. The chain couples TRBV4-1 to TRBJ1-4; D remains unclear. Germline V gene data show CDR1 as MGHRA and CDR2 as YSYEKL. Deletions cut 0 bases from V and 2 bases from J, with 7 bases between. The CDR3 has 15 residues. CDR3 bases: TGCGCCAGCAGCCAAGATAGAGTCACTAATGAAAAACTGTTTTTT. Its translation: CASSQDRVTNEKLFF.

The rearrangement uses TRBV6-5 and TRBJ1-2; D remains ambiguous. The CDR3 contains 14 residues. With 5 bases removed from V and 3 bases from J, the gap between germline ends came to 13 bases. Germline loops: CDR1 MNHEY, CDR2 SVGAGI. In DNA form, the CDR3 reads TGTGCCAGCAGTCGGCATACTACATACTATGGCTACACCTTC. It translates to CASSRHTTYYGYTF.

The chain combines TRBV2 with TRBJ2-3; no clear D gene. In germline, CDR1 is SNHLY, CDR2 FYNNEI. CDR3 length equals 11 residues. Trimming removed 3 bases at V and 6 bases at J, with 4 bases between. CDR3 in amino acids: CASSDSDTQYF. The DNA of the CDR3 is TGTGCCAGCAGTGACTCGGATACGCAGTATTTT.

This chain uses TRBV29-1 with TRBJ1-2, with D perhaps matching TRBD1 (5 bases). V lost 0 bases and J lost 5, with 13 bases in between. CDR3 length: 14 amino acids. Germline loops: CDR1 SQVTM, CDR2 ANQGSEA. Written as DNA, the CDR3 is TGCAGCGTTGAAGACCCGGGGGGGTGGTATGGCTACACCTTC. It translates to CSVEDPGGWYGYTF.

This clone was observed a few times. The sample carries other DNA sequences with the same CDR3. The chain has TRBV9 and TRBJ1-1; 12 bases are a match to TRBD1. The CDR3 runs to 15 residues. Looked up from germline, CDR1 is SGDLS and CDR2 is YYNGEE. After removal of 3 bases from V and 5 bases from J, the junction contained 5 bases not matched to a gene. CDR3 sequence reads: CASSGGTGGRTEAFF. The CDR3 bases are TGTGCCAGCAGCGGAGGGACAGGGGGCCGGACTGAAGCTTTCTTT.

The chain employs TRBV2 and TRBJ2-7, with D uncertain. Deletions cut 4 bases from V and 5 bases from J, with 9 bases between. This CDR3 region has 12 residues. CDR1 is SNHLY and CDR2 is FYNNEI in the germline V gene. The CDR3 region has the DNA TGTGCCAGCAGTGTTTATCTTGACGAGCAGTACTTC. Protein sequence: CASSVYLDEQYF.

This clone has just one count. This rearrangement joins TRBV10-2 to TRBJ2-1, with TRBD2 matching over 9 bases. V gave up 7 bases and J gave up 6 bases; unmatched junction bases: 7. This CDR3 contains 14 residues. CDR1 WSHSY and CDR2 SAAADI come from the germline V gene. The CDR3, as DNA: TGCGCCAGCAAGGAGCGGGAGGAGTTCAATGAGCAGTTCTTC. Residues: CASKEREEFNEQFF.

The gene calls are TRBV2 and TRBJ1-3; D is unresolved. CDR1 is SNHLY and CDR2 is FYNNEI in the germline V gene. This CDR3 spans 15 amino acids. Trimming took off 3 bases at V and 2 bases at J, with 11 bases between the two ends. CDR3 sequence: CASSDGVFAGNTIYF. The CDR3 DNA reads TGTGCCAGCAGTGACGGGGTTTTTGCTGGAAACACCATATATTTT.

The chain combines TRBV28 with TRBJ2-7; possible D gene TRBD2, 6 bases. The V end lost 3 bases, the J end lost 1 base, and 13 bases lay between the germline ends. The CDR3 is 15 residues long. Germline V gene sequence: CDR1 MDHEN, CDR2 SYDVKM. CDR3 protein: CASSFVGTLSYEQYF. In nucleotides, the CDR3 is TGTGCCAGCAGTTTCGTCGGGACTTTGTCCTACGAGCAGTACTTC.

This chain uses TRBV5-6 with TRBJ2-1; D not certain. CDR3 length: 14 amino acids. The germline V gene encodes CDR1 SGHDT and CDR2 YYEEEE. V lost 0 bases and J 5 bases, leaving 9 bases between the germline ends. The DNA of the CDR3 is TGTGCCAGCAGCTTGGGGCACGGTGACAATGAGCAGTTCTTC. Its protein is CASSLGHGDNEQFF.